This TCR beta chain was recorded in a study of cytomegalovirus exposure and HLA in healthy donors. Whole-study results and caveats: Many donors carried some public TCRs, although rarity characterized most TCR sequences. TCR beta chains numbering 150 to 200 were designated cytomegalovirus-associated.

It was the roughly 130-subject validation cohort, separate from the roughly 700-subject first cohort, to which the donors belonged. Germline V gene data show CDR1 as MNHEY and CDR2 as SVGAGI. V lost 6 bases, J lost 4 bases, and 15 bases lay in between. This CDR3 spans 15 amino acids. This clone was observed a single time. What it recognizes is unknown. Data came from immunoSEQ multiplex PCR; TCRdb stores just in-frame clones and leaves some out. The table lists about 120,000 clones, 85% of them singletons, with approximately 2.3% in the top ten. J is TRBJ2-2 and V is TRBV6-5, with D possibly TRBD1 on 5 matching bases. What was sequenced was PBMCs. The TCR originated in a woman aged 25 to 39 in good health and CMV-seronegative. The CDR3 loop is CASRPRQSGTGELFF. DNA of the CDR3: TGTGCCAGCAGGCCGCGACAGTCGGGCACCGGGGAGCTGTTTTTT.